One and the same sample provided the 24 T cell receptor beta chains below, sequenced in a study of shared clonotypes between healthy human individuals. This table comes from immunoSEQ multiplex PCR, and its TCRdb copy is limited to in-frame clones, with some not included. The top ten hold around 0.4% of the sample, which has about 2.3 million clones, under 95% seen once. The sample was naive CD4+ T cells from PBMCs. Subset noted: CD45RA+ positively selected. The receptors were gathered from a man younger than 35 in good health. Some clones in this sample may be carry-over from other donors' samples.

The count of this clone is one. The CDR3 DNA sequence: TGTGCCAGTAGTTTGTTGGACACCCTCGAACAGCCCCAGCATTTT. Amino acids: CASSLLDTLEQPQHF. The J gene is TRBJ1-5, the V gene TRBV19, with a possible D match to TRBD1 (5 bases). Germline CDR1 reads LNHDA; CDR2 reads SQIVND (reference sequence). V dropped 5 bases and J dropped 7 bases, with 18 bases sitting between them. The CDR3 consists of 15 residues.

The V and J genes are TRBV7-9 and TRBJ1-4; no clear D. The CDR3 covers 13 residues. Trimming shortened V by 5 bases and J by 11 bases, and 15 bases separated the two germline ends. Germline V gene sequence: CDR1 SEHNR, CDR2 FQNEAQ (reference sequence). CDR3 nucleotides: TGTGCCAGCAGCCCGCAATACCTTGGGAAACTGTTTTTT. It specifies CASSPQYLGKLFF.

Remarks on this clone: An end of the junction differs from the germline gene, which may be a read error. The chain recombines TRBV2 with TRBJ2-4; the match to TRBD1 covers 10 bases. The CDR3 length is 10 residues. Germline V gives CDR1 SNHLY, CDR2 FYNNEI. CDR3 bases: TGTGCCAGCAGGGTGGACAGGGGGAACTTC. It translates to CASRVDRGNF. Full variable domain (missing parts from reference TRBV2 and TRBJ2-4): EPEVTQTPSHQVTQMGQEVILRCVPISNHLYFYWYRQILGQKVEFLVSFYNNEISEKSEIFDDQFSVERPDGSNFTLKIRSTKLEDSAMYFCASRVDRGNFGAGTRLSVL.

J is TRBJ2-3 and V is TRBV10-1, with 10 positions matching TRBD2. CDR1 WNHNN and CDR2 SYGVQD come from the germline V gene (reference sequence). J gave up 5 bases and V 4 bases, and 3 bases lay outside the gene matches. The CDR3 is 14 residues long. Written as DNA, the CDR3 is TGCGCCAGCAGTGGTGGACTAGCGGTAGATACGCAGTATTTT. The encoded protein is CASSGGLAVDTQYF.

Remarks on this clone: Within the sample, other DNA sequences also encode this same CDR3. The chain is built from TRBV5-1 and TRBJ2-7; perhaps TRBD1 as D (6 bases). Trimming shortened V by 0 bases and J by 4 bases, and 11 bases separated the two germline ends. Germline-derived CDR1 and CDR2 are SGHRS and YFSETQ. The CDR3 totals 14 residues. The CDR3 loop is CASSLDRARYEQYF. As DNA, the CDR3 is TGCGCCAGCAGCTTGGACAGGGCAAGATACGAGCAGTACTTC. Using reference TRBV5-1 and TRBJ2-7 for the parts outside the CDR3, the full variable domain is KAGVTQTPRYLIKTRGQQVTLSCSPISGHRSVSWYQQTPGQGLQFLFEYFSETQRNKGNFPGRFSGRQFSNSRSEMNVSTLELGDSALYLCASSLDRARYEQYFGPGTRLTVT.

The CDR3 loop is CASSFSWGRDTEAFF. The CDR3 DNA is TGTGCCAGCAGCTTTAGTTGGGGTAGGGACACTGAAGCTTTCTTT. The J gene is TRBJ1-1, the V gene TRBV7-9; D not resolved. The CDR3 consists of 15 residues. Trimming stripped 3 bases from V and 3 bases from J, with 14 bases between. Germline V gene lookup returns CDR1 SEHNR and CDR2 FQNEAQ (reference sequence).

The V gene is TRBV2, the J gene TRBJ1-5, with 7 nucleotides matching TRBD1. The trim removed 6 bases at V and 4 bases at J, leaving 3 bases unmatched. The CDR3 loop spans 13 amino acids. From germline, CDR1 is SNHLY and CDR2 FYNNEI. The CDR3 sequence is CASRAGGNQPQHF. In DNA form, the CDR3 reads TGTGCCAGCAGGGCAGGGGGGAATCAGCCCCAGCATTTT.

V is TRBV28 and J is TRBJ2-3; 8 nucleotides line up with TRBD1. From germline, CDR1 is MDHEN and CDR2 SYDVKM. Losses at the gene ends were 4 bases for V and 2 bases for J; bases not matched to a gene: 8. CDR3 length equals 16 residues. This CDR3 reads CASSSTGQGDTDTQYF. The CDR3 nucleotides are TGTGCCAGCAGTTCCACCGGACAGGGAGACACAGATACGCAGTATTTT.

The CDR3 spells CSVAGGPNEKLFF. CDR3 DNA: TGCAGCGTTGCCGGGGGGCCTAATGAAAAACTGTTTTTT. The V gene is TRBV29-1, the J gene TRBJ1-4; D is possibly TRBD1 (6 bases). V was pared by 4 bases and J by 3 bases, with 9 bases between. The germline CDR1 and CDR2 sequences are SQVTM and ANQGSEA. CDR3 length: 13 residues.

The chain is built from TRBV5-1 and TRBJ2-2; D uncertain. The CDR3 loop spans 17 amino acids. The V gene's germline CDR1 is SGHRS and CDR2 YFSETQ. V lost 0 bases to trimming and J lost 3 bases, with 15 bases between them. The CDR3 reads CASSLALVQNHTGELFF. The CDR3 nucleotides read TGCGCCAGCAGCTTGGCCCTTGTACAGAACCACACCGGGGAGCTGTTTTTT.

This chain uses TRBV6-1 with TRBJ1-2; D not resolved. Germline loops: CDR1 MNHNS, CDR2 SASEGT. This CDR3 has 15 amino acids. V was pared by 6 bases and J by 4 bases, with 18 bases between. In DNA form, the CDR3 reads TGTGCCAGCAGATATGGTAGTTGGCTGGCCTATGGCTACACCTTC. Amino acid sequence: CASRYGSWLAYGYTF.

The CDR3 is CATSRLGRANTGELFF. In DNA, the CDR3 is TGTGCCACCAGCAGACTCGGGAGGGCGAACACCGGGGAGCTGTTTTTT. V usage is TRBV15 and J usage is TRBJ2-2; TRBD2 matches at 8 bases. Losses at the gene ends were 2 bases for V and 0 bases for J; bases not matched to a gene: 2. CDR1 is LNHNV and CDR2 is YYDKDF in the germline V gene (reference sequence). CDR3 length equals 16 residues.

The rearrangement joins TRBV2 to TRBJ1-3; D is perhaps TRBD1 (6 bases). The CDR3 has 15 residues. The germline V gene encodes CDR1 SNHLY and CDR2 FYNNEI. The V end was cut by 7 bases, the J end by 3 bases, with 16 bases between. The CDR3 reads CASNPFGTYGNTIYF. The CDR3 DNA reads as TGTGCCAGCAACCCCTTCGGGACATATGGAAACACCATATATTTT.

The V gene is TRBV5-1, the J gene TRBJ2-7, with 11 bases aligning to TRBD2. CDR1 and CDR2 (germline): SGHRS, YFSETQ. CDR3 length: 15 amino acids. V trimming: 3 bases; J trimming: 4 bases; junction bases outside the gene matches: 6. CDR3 region: CASSSSSGRSYEQYF. The CDR3 DNA sequence: TGCGCCAGCAGCTCCTCTAGCGGGAGGTCGTACGAGCAGTACTTC. Drawing the rest from reference TRBV5-1 and TRBJ2-7, the complete variable domain is KAGVTQTPRYLIKTRGQQVTLSCSPISGHRSVSWYQQTPGQGLQFLFEYFSETQRNKGNFPGRFSGRQFSNSRSEMNVSTLELGDSALYLCASSSSSGRSYEQYFGPGTRLTVT.

The chain links TRBV5-1 to TRBJ2-7; TRBD2 matches at 8 bases. Looked up from germline, CDR1 is SGHRS and CDR2 is YFSETQ. Unmatched junction bases numbered 8, after V lost 2 bases and J lost 7 bases. The length of the CDR3 is 14 residues. CDR3 in DNA: TGCGCCAGCAGCTTCTCAGCGGGAGAGGGGGAGCAGTACTTC. The encoded protein is CASSFSAGEGEQYF.

About this clone itself: This CDR3 is also generated by other DNA sequences in the sample. The V call is TRBV5-1, the J call TRBJ1-5; D gene ambiguous. This CDR3 comprises 13 residues. The V gene's germline CDR1 is SGHRS and CDR2 YFSETQ. Trimming stripped 4 bases from V and 4 bases from J, with 9 bases between. The CDR3 here is CASSLSGNQPQHF. DNA for the CDR3: TGCGCCAGCAGCCTGTCGGGGAATCAGCCCCAGCATTTT.

This chain connects TRBV28 to TRBJ1-2, with 7 positions matching TRBD1. With V trimmed by 5 bases and J by 2 bases, 11 bases remained unmatched. This CDR3 is 16 amino acids long. Germline V gives CDR1 MDHEN, CDR2 SYDVKM. CDR3 region: CASSPESRQGNYGYTF. DNA of the CDR3: TGTGCCAGCAGTCCGGAATCTCGACAGGGCAACTATGGCTACACCTTC.

The chain carries TRBV18 and TRBJ1-2, with TRBD1 matching 10 bases. Germline trimming cut 3 bases from V and 2 bases from J; bases unmatched to any gene: 3. Germline CDR1 and CDR2: KGHSH and LQKENI. The CDR3 is 15 residues long. CDR3 loop: CASSPTGGANYGYTF. DNA of the CDR3: TGTGCCAGCTCACCGACAGGGGGCGCGAACTATGGCTACACCTTC.

V usage is TRBV7-3 and J usage is TRBJ2-5; weak D call: TRBD1 (5 bases). Germline V lookup: CDR1 SGHTA, CDR2 FQGTGA. V was cut by 4 bases and J by 4 bases, with 13 bases left in between. The CDR3 runs 14 residues. CDR3 protein: CASSSARRGETQYF. The CDR3 bases are TGTGCCAGCAGCTCCGCTCGTAGGGGAGAGACCCAGTACTTC.

This chain joins TRBV5-1 and TRBJ2-5; tentatively, D is TRBD1 or TRBD2 (6 bases each). Trimming left V 5 bases short and J 3 bases short, with 11 bases between. The CDR3 sequence is 13 residues long. Per germline, CDR1 SGHRS and CDR2 YFSETQ. The CDR3 bases are TGCGCCAGCAGGGAGGGGGACGAAGAGACCCAGTACTTC. It yields the protein CASREGDEETQYF.

J is TRBJ2-7 and V is TRBV30, with 8 bases aligning to TRBD1. CDR1 is GTSNPN and CDR2 is SVGIG in the germline V gene (reference sequence). J was trimmed by 2 bases and V by 5 bases; bases with no gene match: 8. This CDR3 is built from 14 residues. CDR3 sequence: CAWVTGGVTYEQYF. The DNA for the CDR3 is TGTGCCTGGGTTACAGGGGGAGTAACCTACGAGCAGTACTTC.

This rearrangement joins TRBV7-2 to TRBJ2-7, with TRBD2 matching 10 bases. The CDR3 has 14 amino acids. CDR1 SGHTA and CDR2 FQGNSA come from the germline V gene. V lost 6 bases to trimming and J lost 3 bases; unmatched junction nucleotides: 5. CDR3 sequence reads: CASSSSGSNYEQYF. In DNA, the CDR3 is TGTGCCAGCAGTTCTAGCGGGAGTAACTACGAGCAGTACTTC. Filled out from reference TRBV7-2 and TRBJ2-7, the complete variable domain reads GAGVSQSPSNKVTEKGKDVELRCDPISGHTALYWYRQSLGQGLEFLIYFQGNSAPDKSGLPSDRFSAERTGGSVSTLTIQRTQQEDSAVYLCASSSSGSNYEQYFGPGTRLTVT.

The CDR3 reads CASSQGLGGQNEKLFF. CDR3 coding DNA: TGCGCCAGCAGCCAAGGCCTGGGTGGGCAGAATGAAAAACTGTTTTTT. This chain connects TRBV4-3 to TRBJ1-4; no clear D. Trimming shortened V by 1 base and J by 5 bases, and 14 bases separated the two germline ends. Looked up from germline, CDR1 is LGHNA and CDR2 is YSLEER. This CDR3 has 16 amino acids.

The V gene is TRBV5-1, the J gene TRBJ1-3; TRBD1 agrees at 7 bases. The CDR3 spans 16 residues. V lost 4 bases and J lost 0; bases outside the gene matches: 7. Germline V gene sequence: CDR1 SGHRS, CDR2 YFSETQ. CDR3 coding DNA: TGCGCCAGCAGCATACCGGGACAGAGCTCTGGAAACACCATATATTTT. Protein product: CASSIPGQSSGNTIYF.